The 30 T cell receptor beta chains below were found in one sample sequenced in a study of cytomegalovirus exposure and HLA in healthy donors (dated 2017 in TCRdb). The library relied on the immunoSEQ multiplex PCR assay. TCRdb limited this immuneACCESS table to in-frame rearrangements with V and J called. A share of clones is missing; checked studies link under half to unresolved V genes, and the rest is unexplained. This sample has 60,000 to 70,000 clones in its table, and roughly 91% of those were observed once. The biggest ten clones account for approximately 1.7% of the sample. The specimen sequenced was PBMCs. The receptors shown here come from a woman in her late teens or twenties in good health and CMV-seronegative.

The chain links TRBV7-2 to TRBJ2-2, with 10 bases lining up with TRBD2. Trimming removed 5 bases from V and 5 bases from J; junction bases left unmatched: 5. CDR1 is SGHTA and CDR2 is FQGNSA in the germline V gene. The CDR3 has 15 amino acids. CDR3 loop: CASSVRTSGTGELFF. In nucleotides, the CDR3 is TGTGCCAGCAGCGTCCGGACTAGCGGTACCGGGGAGCTGTTTTTT.

The chain carries TRBV15 and TRBJ2-2, with TRBD1 matching over 8 bases. The CDR3 spans 14 residues. The V segment lost 3 bases and the J segment 5 bases; nucleotides outside the gene matches: 2. Germline-derived CDR1 and CDR2 are LNHNV and YYDKDF (reference sequence). CDR3 loop: CATSRQGATGELFF. The CDR3 coding sequence is TGTGCCACCAGCAGGCAGGGGGCAACCGGGGAGCTGTTTTTT. Looking up the rest from reference TRBV15 and TRBJ2-2 gives the full variable domain: DAMVIQNPRYQVTQFGKPVTLSCSQTLNHNVMYWYQQKSSQAPKLLFHYYDKDFNNEADTPDNFQSRRPNTSFCFLDIRSPGLGDTAMYLCATSRQGATGELFFGEGSRLTVL.

The chain employs TRBV2 and TRBJ1-5, with TRBD1 matching over 7 bases. CDR1 and CDR2 (germline): SNHLY, FYNNEI. The CDR3 is 14 amino acids. J was trimmed by 6 bases and V by 7 bases; bases with no gene match: 9. CDR3 nucleotide sequence: TGTGCCAGCACTAACACAGGGGCAAGTCAGCCCCAGCATTTT. This encodes CASTNTGASQPQHF.

This sequence joins TRBV28 and TRBJ2-3; 12 positions agree with TRBD1. The CDR3 is made up of 17 amino acids. The ends lost 3 bases at V and 6 bases at J; junction bases unmatched: 10. Germline V lookup: CDR1 MDHEN, CDR2 SYDVKM. CDR3 region: CASSFSGGTGGSDTQYF. CDR3 nucleotides: TGTGCCAGCAGTTTTTCTGGGGGGACAGGGGGCTCGGATACGCAGTATTTT.

The chain recombines TRBV29-1 with TRBJ2-1; a weak D match, TRBD2 (6 bases). V gave up 1 base and J gave up 2 bases, with 12 bases separating them. Germline V gene lookup returns CDR1 SQVTM and CDR2 ANQGSEA. There are 15 residues in the CDR3. In nucleotides, the CDR3 is TGCAGCGTTGAAGGGGGCCCGGGGGCCTACAATGAGCAGTTCTTC. As protein: CSVEGGPGAYNEQFF.

CDR3 DNA sequence: TGTGCCAGCAGTGAAGCGAGCCCAGGGGGCAACTCCTACGAGCAGTACTTC. Translation: CASSEASPGGNSYEQYF. This sequence joins TRBV6-1 and TRBJ2-7; TRBD1 matches 8 bases. The junction had 7 bases not matched to a gene; V was cut back by 0 bases and J by 0 bases. The CDR3 length is 17 residues. CDR1 is MNHNS, CDR2 SASEGT, per germline.

The chain links TRBV28 to TRBJ2-3; 8 nucleotides align to TRBD1. J gave up 2 bases and V 2 bases, and 15 bases lay outside the gene matches. Germline CDR1 and CDR2: MDHEN and SYDVKM. The CDR3 has 19 residues. The CDR3 region is CASSLPGRATGGYTDTQYF. CDR3 nucleotides: TGTGCCAGCAGTTTACCTGGACGGGCTACAGGGGGTTACACAGATACGCAGTATTTT.

V gene TRBV9 combines with J gene TRBJ1-3; D gene unclear. Trimming removed 3 bases at V and 0 bases at J, with 13 bases between. The CDR3 is made up of 16 amino acids. CDR1 is SGDLS, CDR2 YYNGEE, per germline. The CDR3 DNA reads as TGTGCCAGCAGCGGTGACACCGCTCGCTCTGGAAACACCATATATTTT. This gives the protein CASSGDTARSGNTIYF.

This rearrangement joins TRBV7-8 to TRBJ2-1; TRBD1 agrees at 9 bases. This CDR3 has 18 amino acids. The germline CDR1 and CDR2 sequences are SGHVS and FQNEAQ. J was trimmed by 5 bases and V by 1 base; bases with no gene match: 12. CDR3 sequence: CASSLVRRTGAQDNEQFF. The CDR3 DNA sequence: TGTGCCAGCAGCTTAGTTCGGAGGACAGGGGCACAAGACAATGAGCAGTTCTTC.

This rearrangement joins TRBV7-9 to TRBJ2-3; 9 bases map to TRBD1. V was clipped by 5 bases and J by 3 bases; unmatched bases: 18. Germline CDR1 SEHNR, CDR2 FQNEAQ (reference sequence). This CDR3 is built from 19 residues. The CDR3 coding sequence is TGTGCCAGCAGCCCGACCGGGACAGGGACGAGTGGGAGGACAGATACGCAGTATTTT. Protein sequence: CASSPTGTGTSGRTDTQYF.

The chain uses TRBV28 and TRBJ2-7; 9 bases are a match to TRBD1. Germline V lookup: CDR1 MDHEN, CDR2 SYDVKM. CDR3 length: 14 residues. J was trimmed by 4 bases and V by 1 base; bases with no gene match: 2. The CDR3 sequence: CASSLSGQGYEQYF. DNA for the CDR3: TGTGCCAGCAGTTTATCGGGACAGGGTTACGAGCAGTACTTC.

The V gene is TRBV7-9, the J gene TRBJ2-2; maybe TRBD2 (5 bases). The V gene's germline CDR1 is SEHNR and CDR2 FQNEAQ (reference sequence). This CDR3 is 14 amino acids long. Trimming shortened V by 8 bases and J by 1 base, and 11 bases separated the two germline ends. In DNA, the CDR3 is TGTGCCAGCGTTCGAGCGGAGAACACCGGGGAGCTGTTTTTT. The encoded protein is CASVRAENTGELFF.

The V call is TRBV5-1, the J call TRBJ2-3, with D possibly being TRBD2 (7 bases). The CDR3 extends over 15 amino acids. Per germline, CDR1 SGHRS and CDR2 YFSETQ. V lost 0 bases to trimming and J lost 2 bases, with 10 bases between them. CDR3 sequence: CASSLEGGNTDTQYF. The DNA of the CDR3 is TGCGCCAGCAGCTTGGAGGGGGGGAACACAGATACGCAGTATTTT.

The V and J genes are TRBV5-1 and TRBJ1-1; weak D call: TRBD1 (5 bases). Germline lookup yields CDR1 SGHRS and CDR2 YFSETQ. V dropped 3 bases and J dropped 1 base, with 19 bases sitting between them. The CDR3 runs 17 residues. This CDR3 is CASSSPRLGGGNTEAFF. The CDR3 DNA sequence: TGCGCCAGCAGCTCCCCCAGGTTAGGCGGGGGGAACACTGAAGCTTTCTTT.

This clone showed up just once. The rearrangement uses TRBV19 and TRBJ1-2; tentatively, D is TRBD1 (5 bases). CDR1 is LNHDA and CDR2 is SQIVND in the germline V gene (reference sequence). The V end lost 3 bases, the J end lost 4 bases, and 9 bases lay between the germline ends. There are 13 residues in the CDR3. Written as DNA, the CDR3 is TGTGCCAGTAGTATGGATCAGGGCTATGGCTACACCTTC. Its translation: CASSMDQGYGYTF.

The J gene is TRBJ2-7, the V gene TRBV6-1, with 7 bases that match TRBD2. CDR3 size: 14 residues. V lost 2 bases to trimming and J lost 3 bases; unmatched junction nucleotides: 4. Germline CDR1 and CDR2: MNHNS and SASEGT. The CDR3 region has the DNA TGTGCCAGCAGTGAAAGGGAGGGCAGCTACGAGCAGTACTTC. It is translated as CASSEREGSYEQYF.

The chain is built from TRBV2 and TRBJ2-5; TRBD2 aligns across 10 bases. The germline V gene encodes CDR1 SNHLY and CDR2 FYNNEI. Germline trimming cut 1 base from V and 4 bases from J; bases unmatched to any gene: 15. The CDR3 extends over 19 amino acids. CDR3 sequence (DNA): TGTGCCAGCAGTGAAGACGTGGTAGCGGGAGGACTGTTGGGAGAGACCCAGTACTTC. Residues: CASSEDVVAGGLLGETQYF.

This clone was seen only once. The CDR3 nucleotides read TGTGCCAGCAGCCAGCAGGGACTCACCGGGGAGCTGTTTTTT. Its protein is CASSQQGLTGELFF. V is TRBV11-2 and J is TRBJ2-2; maybe TRBD2 (6 bases). This CDR3 is built from 14 residues. The germline V gene encodes CDR1 SGHAT and CDR2 FQNNGV. Trimming pared 5 bases from V and 4 bases from J, leaving 11 bases between.

CDR3 DNA sequence: TGCGCCAGCAGCTTTTCGACAGGGTTGACCTACGAGCAGTACTTC. Translation gives CASSFSTGLTYEQYF. This sequence joins TRBV5-1 and TRBJ2-7; 7 bases match TRBD1. Germline-derived CDR1 and CDR2 are SGHRS and YFSETQ. The CDR3 is 15 amino acids. V shed 2 bases and J 2 bases; nucleotides not matched to a gene: 7.

This chain uses TRBV28 with TRBJ2-2; D uncertain. The CDR3 sequence is 18 residues long. CDR1 and CDR2 from the germline V gene are MDHEN and SYDVKM. The V gene lost 2 bases and the J gene lost 3 bases, with 19 bases spanning the gap. CDR3 coding DNA: TGTGCCAGCAGTTTAGGGCTGATGGGCCTTTCTTACACCGGGGAGCTGTTTTTT. Translated: CASSLGLMGLSYTGELFF.

The V call is TRBV27, the J call TRBJ2-7; 7 positions agree with TRBD2. The CDR3 is 16 residues long. Trimming removed 5 bases from V and 3 bases from J; junction bases left unmatched: 13. Per the germline V gene, CDR1 is MNHEY and CDR2 is SMNVEV (reference sequence). The chain's CDR3 is CASSRYGRQGLYEQYF. The DNA for the CDR3 is TGTGCCAGCAGTAGATACGGGAGGCAGGGCCTCTACGAGCAGTACTTC.

V usage is TRBV6-6 and J usage is TRBJ1-6; D uncertain. V was trimmed by 0 bases and J by 8 bases, leaving 8 bases between them. This CDR3 spans 14 amino acids. Germline V gives CDR1 MNHNY, CDR2 SVGAGI (reference sequence). The CDR3 loop is CASSYSGEDSPLHF. The CDR3, as DNA: TGTGCCAGCAGTTACTCGGGCGAAGATTCACCCCTCCACTTT.

This chain's CDR3 is CAWSVGAAQETQYF. In DNA, the CDR3 is TGTGCCTGGAGTGTAGGAGCGGCACAAGAGACCCAGTACTTC. The rearrangement links TRBV30 to TRBJ2-5, with D tentatively TRBD2 (5 bases). Germline V lookup: CDR1 GTSNPN, CDR2 SVGIG (reference sequence). The CDR3 is 14 amino acids. V lost 0 bases to trimming and J lost 2 bases, with 10 bases between them.

The CDR3 DNA follows: TGTGCCAGCAGCTTAGATTTGCTAGCGTCAAAGGCCGAGCAGTACTTC. Encoded protein: CASSLDLLASKAEQYF. This chain connects TRBV7-6 to TRBJ2-7; weak D call: TRBD2 (6 bases). This CDR3 region has 16 residues. V dropped 1 base and J dropped 6 bases, with 19 bases sitting between them. Germline CDR1 is SGHVS and CDR2 is FNYEAQ.

The V call is TRBV7-2, the J call TRBJ1-4; 10 nucleotides line up with TRBD1. The CDR3 is 15 residues long. CDR1 and CDR2 from the germline V gene are SGHTA and FQGNSA. After removal of 5 bases from V and 8 bases from J, the junction contained 8 bases not matched to a gene. CDR3 DNA: TGTGCCAGCAGCCCGACAGGGGGCGGGTGGGAAAAACTGTTTTTT. It encodes CASSPTGGGWEKLFF.

The chain combines TRBV9 with TRBJ2-3, with TRBD2 matching over 8 bases. This CDR3 spans 17 amino acids. Germline trimming cut 0 bases from V and 3 bases from J; bases unmatched to any gene: 9. The germline gives CDR1 SGDLS, CDR2 YYNGEE. As DNA, the CDR3 is TGTGCCAGCAGCGTAGGGCCCTCAGCGGGGGAGACAGATACGCAGTATTTT. Translation: CASSVGPSAGETDTQYF.

The chain links TRBV7-3 to TRBJ2-1, with 7 positions matching TRBD1. The CDR3 is made up of 13 amino acids. Germline V lookup: CDR1 SGHTA, CDR2 FQGTGA. The ends lost 4 bases at V and 9 bases at J; junction bases unmatched: 6. Here the CDR3 DNA reads TGTGCCAGCAGCTACGACAGGGCGGGTGAGCAGTTCTTC. Translated, it gives CASSYDRAGEQFF.

CDR3: CASSPGLFLGDLAKNIQYF. The CDR3 DNA sequence: TGTGCCAGCAGCCCAGGTCTATTTCTAGGGGATCTAGCCAAAAACATTCAGTACTTC. The rearrangement joins TRBV9 to TRBJ2-4; possibly TRBD1 for D (5 bases). Trimming removed 4 bases at V and 0 bases at J, with 23 bases between. The CDR3 sequence is 19 residues long. The germline V gene encodes CDR1 SGDLS and CDR2 YYNGEE.

The chain has TRBV10-3 and TRBJ1-1; D is unclear. The V end lost 0 bases, the J end lost 0 bases, and 8 bases lay between the germline ends. Germline V gene sequence: CDR1 ENHRY, CDR2 SYGVKD. This CDR3 spans 15 amino acids. The CDR3 loop is CAISESSGMNTEAFF. Here the CDR3 DNA reads TGTGCCATCAGTGAGTCGAGCGGGATGAACACTGAAGCTTTCTTT.

The chain employs TRBV9 and TRBJ2-1; weak D call: TRBD1 (6 bases). The germline V and J ends were trimmed by 5 bases and 0 bases, with 18 bases remaining between them. This CDR3 has 17 residues. Germline V CDR1 and CDR2: SGDLS, YYNGEE. The CDR3 loop reads CASSEDPGAFSYNEQFF. CDR3 nucleotides: TGTGCCAGCAGTGAAGATCCAGGGGCCTTCTCCTACAATGAGCAGTTCTTC.